The 5 T cell receptor beta chains below all came from one sample that was sequenced in a study of T cell responses to AZD1222 COVID-19 vaccine. Profiling relied on immunoSEQ multiplex PCR, and the TCRdb table lists in-frame clones only, not all of them. Among 150,000 or so clones, about 86% were seen once, and the ten largest hold 5.5%. The material was peripheral blood, obtained on day 0 of MenACWY control vaccination. These receptors came from an adult in good health.

The chain is built from TRBV2 and TRBJ2-6; D unclear. This CDR3 region has 18 residues. Trimming took 6 bases from V and 4 from J, leaving 22 bases between them. Germline assignment: CDR1 SNHLY and CDR2 FYNNEI. This CDR3 is CASRAPPGSPAGANVLTF. CDR3 sequence (DNA): TGTGCCAGCAGGGCGCCCCCGGGTAGCCCAGCGGGGGCCAACGTCCTGACTTTC. The variable domain in full, completed from reference TRBV2 and TRBJ2-6, reads EPEVTQTPSHQVTQMGQEVILRCVPISNHLYFYWYRQILGQKVEFLVSFYNNEISEKSEIFDDQFSVERPDGSNFTLKIRSTKLEDSAMYFCASRAPPGSPAGANVLTFGAGSRLTVL.

Concerning this clone itself: An end of the junction differs from the germline gene, which may be a read error. The chain combines TRBV7-2 with TRBJ1-1; D is unresolved. The CDR3 length is 14 residues. Looked up from germline, CDR1 is SGHTA and CDR2 is FQGNSA. The CDR3 is CASSLEQSNPEAFF. The CDR3 DNA follows: TGTGCCAGCAGCTTAGAACAGTCGAACCCTGAAGCTTTCTTT.

The chain links TRBV7-9 to TRBJ2-4; a possible D gene is TRBD2 (6 bases). CDR1 is SEHNR, CDR2 FQNEAQ, per germline (reference sequence). Trimming cost V 0 bases and J 6 bases, with 12 bases left between them. The CDR3 runs 15 residues. This CDR3 reads CASSLAGGNRNIQYF. The DNA of the CDR3 is TGTGCCAGCAGCTTAGCGGGGGGAAATAGAAACATTCAGTACTTC.

CDR3 sequence: CASSLEGRGLGGYTF. The CDR3 nucleotides are TGCGCCAGCAGCTTGGAAGGCAGGGGTTTAGGTGGCTACACCTTC. The rearrangement links TRBV5-1 to TRBJ1-2, with a possible D match to TRBD1 (6 bases). Trimming left V 0 bases short and J 7 bases short, with 16 bases between. The CDR3 runs 15 residues. Germline V gene lookup returns CDR1 SGHRS and CDR2 YFSETQ. Using reference TRBV5-1 and TRBJ1-2 for the parts outside the CDR3, the full variable domain is KAGVTQTPRYLIKTRGQQVTLSCSPISGHRSVSWYQQTPGQGLQFLFEYFSETQRNKGNFPGRFSGRQFSNSRSEMNVSTLELGDSALYLCASSLEGRGLGGYTFGSGTRLTVV.

V usage is TRBV11-3 and J usage is TRBJ2-5; D not certain. Germline values: CDR1 SGHNT, CDR2 YENEEA. The CDR3 consists of 11 residues. Deletions cut 5 bases from V and 2 bases from J, with 3 bases between. The CDR3 bases are TGTGCCAGCAGCCTGCAAGAGACCCAGTACTTC. Protein: CASSLQETQYF. The variable domain in full, completed from reference TRBV11-3 and TRBJ2-5, reads EAGVVQSPRYKIIEKKQPVAFWCNPISGHNTLYWYLQNLGQGPELLIRYENEEAVDDSQLPKDRFSAERLKGVDSTLKIQPAELGDSAVYLCASSLQETQYFGPGTRLLVL.